This TCR beta chain was profiled in a study of tumor and adjacent non-tumor tissue in lung cancer. TCRbeta libraries were built with three rounds of nested PCR, modified from ARM-PCR. TCRdb passed the multiplex PCR reads through MiXCR, listing each CDR3 protein once. The sample contains 60,000 to 85,000 distinct CDR3 sequences, around 77% of which appear only once. The V gene's germline CDR1 is MNHEY and CDR2 SVGEGT. The length of the CDR3 is 16 residues. Trimming removed 6 bases at V and 0 bases at J, with 15 bases between. No cell sorting was done before RNA was extracted from the tissue. This sequence was found in a woman aged 50 to 60 with non-small cell lung cancer. Sample: lung tumor tissue. J is TRBJ2-4 and V is TRBV6-2 or TRBV6-3, with a tentative D call TRBD2 (5 bases). The CDR3 sequence is CASSYRTDLAKNIQYF. CDR3 in DNA: TGTGCCAGCAGCTATCGGACTGACCTAGCCAAAAACATTCAGTACTTC.